The TCR beta chain described here comes from a study of cytomegalovirus exposure and HLA in healthy donors. V lost 8 bases to trimming and J lost 3 bases; unmatched junction nucleotides: 1. The length of the CDR3 is 13 residues. Per germline, CDR1 MRHNA and CDR2 SNTAGT. 13 Jbeta primers and 60 Vbeta primers were used for the PCR. Here immunoSEQ multiplex PCR was the method, and the copy in TCRdb shows in-frame clones only, minus some. The sample has tens of thousands of clones, around 78% seen once; the top ten hold about 8.8%. The sample comprised PBMCs. The J gene is TRBJ2-1, the V gene TRBV6-4; 10 bases agree with TRBD2. This receptor was identified in a man in his forties in good health and CMV-seronegative. The CDR3 DNA reads as TGTGCCAGCGGACTAGCGGTCTACAATGAGCAGTTCTTC. Protein: CASGLAVYNEQFF.